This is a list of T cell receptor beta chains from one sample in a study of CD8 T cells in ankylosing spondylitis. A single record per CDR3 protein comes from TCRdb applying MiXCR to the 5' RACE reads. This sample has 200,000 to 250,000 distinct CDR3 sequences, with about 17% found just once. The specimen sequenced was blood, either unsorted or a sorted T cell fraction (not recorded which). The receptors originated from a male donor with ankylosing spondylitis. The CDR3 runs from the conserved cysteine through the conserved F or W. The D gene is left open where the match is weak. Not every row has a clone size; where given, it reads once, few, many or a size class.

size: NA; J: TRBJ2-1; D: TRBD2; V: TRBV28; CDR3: CASSPTLAGAHNEQFF; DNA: TGTGCCAGCAGTCCCACCCTAGCGGGAGCTCACAATGAGCAGTTCTTC
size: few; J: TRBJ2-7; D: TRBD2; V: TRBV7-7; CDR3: CASSPDASGSFEQYF; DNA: TGTGCCAGCAGCCCCGACGCTAGCGGGAGTTTCGAGCAGTACTTC
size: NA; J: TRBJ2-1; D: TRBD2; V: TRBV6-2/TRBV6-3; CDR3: CASSRLAGEYEQFF; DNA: TGTGCCAGCAGCCGACTAGCGGGAGAATATGAGCAGTTCTTC
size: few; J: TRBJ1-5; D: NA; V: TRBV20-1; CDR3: CSARGGGTRRGNQPQHF; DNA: TGCAGTGCTAGAGGTGGGGGCACCCGGCGGGGCAATCAGCCCCAGCATTTT
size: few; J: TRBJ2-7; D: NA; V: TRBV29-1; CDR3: CSARADGDYEQYF; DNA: TGCAGCGCCCGGGCCGACGGGGACTACGAGCAGTACTTC
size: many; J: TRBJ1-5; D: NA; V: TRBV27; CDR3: CASRTAGGNQPQHF; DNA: TGTGCCAGCCGAACAGCGGGGGGAAATCAGCCCCAGCATTTT
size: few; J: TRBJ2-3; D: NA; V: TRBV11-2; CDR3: CASSREISTDTQYF; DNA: TGTGCCAGCAGCCGGGAGATCAGCACAGATACGCAGTATTTT
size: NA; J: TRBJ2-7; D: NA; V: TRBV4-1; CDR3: CASSQRTTQIYEQYF; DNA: TGCGCCAGCAGCCAAAGGACCACTCAAATCTACGAGCAGTACTTC
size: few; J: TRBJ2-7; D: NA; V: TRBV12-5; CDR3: CASGLGSYEQYF; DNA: TGTGCTAGTGGTTTGGGGTCCTACGAGCAGTACTTC
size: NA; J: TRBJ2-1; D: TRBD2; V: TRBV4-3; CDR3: CASSQVRGEAGGLNNEQFF; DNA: TGCGCCAGCAGCCAAGTTAGGGGTGAAGCGGGAGGGTTGAACAATGAGCAGTTCTTC
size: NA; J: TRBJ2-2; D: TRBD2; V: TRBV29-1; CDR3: CSVEDQEREGPGELFF; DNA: TGCAGCGTTGAAGATCAGGAGCGGGAGGGCCCCGGGGAGCTGTTTTTT
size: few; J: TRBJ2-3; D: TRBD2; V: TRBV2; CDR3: CASSKSGTSVGNTQYF; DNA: TGTGCCAGCAGTAAATCCGGGACTAGCGTAGGGAATACGCAGTATTTT